Included here is one T cell receptor beta chain sequence, with context. The length of the CDR3 is 16 residues. In germline, CDR1 is SGHRS, CDR2 YFSETQ. V lost 4 bases to trimming and J lost 2 bases; unmatched junction nucleotides: 7. The data were obtained in a study of blood T cell repertoires in COVID-19. As processed by the authors: Estimates of nucleated cell counts were drawn from the amplification of reference gene primers. Produced via immunoSEQ multiplex PCR; TCRdb's table is partial and in-frame only. The V and J calls and the clone size are those of that table, but D and trimming were determined from the DNA. The profile shows 95,000 to 100,000 clones, 91% of them singletons.

Sequencing was carried out using peripheral blood. The receptor was derived from a man between 50 and 59 years old with acute or convalescent COVID-19. This chain uses TRBV5-1 with TRBJ1-3; 9 nucleotides align to TRBD1. The CDR3 nucleotides read TGCGCCAGCAGCCCCTGGGGGGACAGGGCTGGAAACACCATATATTTT. Protein sequence: CASSPWGDRAGNTIYF.